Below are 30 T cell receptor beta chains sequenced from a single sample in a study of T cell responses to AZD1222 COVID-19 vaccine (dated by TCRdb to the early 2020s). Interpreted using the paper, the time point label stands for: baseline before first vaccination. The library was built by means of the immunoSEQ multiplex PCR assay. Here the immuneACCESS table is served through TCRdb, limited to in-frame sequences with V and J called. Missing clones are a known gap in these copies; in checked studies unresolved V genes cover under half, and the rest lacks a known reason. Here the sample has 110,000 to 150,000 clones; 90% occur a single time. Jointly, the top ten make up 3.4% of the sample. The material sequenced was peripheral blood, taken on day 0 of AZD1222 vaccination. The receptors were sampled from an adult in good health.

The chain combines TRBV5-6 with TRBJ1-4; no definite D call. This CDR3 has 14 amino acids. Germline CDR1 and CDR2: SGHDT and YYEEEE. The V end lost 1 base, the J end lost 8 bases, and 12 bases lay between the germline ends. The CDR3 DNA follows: TGTGCCAGCAGCTTGTGGCGGGCCAGGGAAAAACTGTTTTTT. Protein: CASSLWRAREKLFF.

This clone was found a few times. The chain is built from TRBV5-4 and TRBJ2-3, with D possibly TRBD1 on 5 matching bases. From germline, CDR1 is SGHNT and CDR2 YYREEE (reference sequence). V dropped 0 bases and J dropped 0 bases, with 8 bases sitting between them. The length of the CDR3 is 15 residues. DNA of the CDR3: TGTGCCAGCAGCTTGGGGGGCGCGAGCACAGATACGCAGTATTTT. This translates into CASSLGGASTDTQYF. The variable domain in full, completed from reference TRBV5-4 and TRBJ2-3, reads ETGVTQSPTHLIKTRGQQVTLRCSSQSGHNTVSWYQQALGQGPQFIFQYYREEENGRGNFPPRFSGLQFPNYSSELNVNALELDDSALYLCASSLGGASTDTQYFGPGTRLTVL.

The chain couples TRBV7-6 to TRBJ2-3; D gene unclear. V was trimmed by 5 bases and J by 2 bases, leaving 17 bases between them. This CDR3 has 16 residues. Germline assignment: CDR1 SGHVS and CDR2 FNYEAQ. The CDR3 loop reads CASSRAPPPLTDTQYF. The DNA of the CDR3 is TGTGCCAGCAGCCGCGCCCCCCCACCTCTCACAGATACGCAGTATTTT.

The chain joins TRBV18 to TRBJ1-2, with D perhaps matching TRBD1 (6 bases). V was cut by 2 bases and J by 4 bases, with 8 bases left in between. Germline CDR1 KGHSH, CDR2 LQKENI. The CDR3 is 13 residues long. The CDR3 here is CASSPGTIYGYTF. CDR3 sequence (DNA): TGTGCCAGCTCACCAGGGACAATCTATGGCTACACCTTC.

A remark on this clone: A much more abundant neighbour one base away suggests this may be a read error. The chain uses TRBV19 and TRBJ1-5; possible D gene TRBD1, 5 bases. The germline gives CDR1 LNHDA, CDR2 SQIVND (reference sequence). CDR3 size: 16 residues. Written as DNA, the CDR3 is TGTGCCTGTAGTAGGAGGGGCGGGGACGGGTATCAGCCCCAGCATTTT. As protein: CACSRRGGDGYQPQHF.

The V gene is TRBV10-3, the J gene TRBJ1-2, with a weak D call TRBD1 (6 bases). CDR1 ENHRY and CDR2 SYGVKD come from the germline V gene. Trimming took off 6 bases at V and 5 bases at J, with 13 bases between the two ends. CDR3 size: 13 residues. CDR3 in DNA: TGTGCCATCAGAGAGGACAGACAATATGGCTACACCTTC. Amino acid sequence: CAIREDRQYGYTF.

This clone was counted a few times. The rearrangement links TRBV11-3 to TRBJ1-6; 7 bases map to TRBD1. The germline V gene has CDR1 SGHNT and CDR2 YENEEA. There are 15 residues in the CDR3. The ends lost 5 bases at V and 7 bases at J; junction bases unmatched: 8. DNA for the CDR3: TGTGCCAGCAGCCAGAACAGGGGTCGAAATTCACCCCTCCACTTT. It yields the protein CASSQNRGRNSPLHF.

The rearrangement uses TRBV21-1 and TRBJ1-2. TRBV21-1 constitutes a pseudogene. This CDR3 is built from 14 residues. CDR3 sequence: CASRRDRCNYGYTF. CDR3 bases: TGTGCCAGCAGGAGGGACCGCTGTAACTATGGCTACACCTTC.

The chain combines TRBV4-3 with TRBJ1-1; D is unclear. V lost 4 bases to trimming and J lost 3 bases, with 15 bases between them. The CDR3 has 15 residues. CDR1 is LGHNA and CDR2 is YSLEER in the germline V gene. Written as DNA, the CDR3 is TGCGCCAGCAGCCCGCAATGGGAGGCGGACACTGAAGCTTTCTTT. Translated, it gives CASSPQWEADTEAFF.

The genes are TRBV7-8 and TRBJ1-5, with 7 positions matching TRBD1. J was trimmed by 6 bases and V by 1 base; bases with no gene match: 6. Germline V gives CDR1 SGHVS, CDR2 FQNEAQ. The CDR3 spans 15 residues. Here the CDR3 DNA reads TGTGCCAGCAGCTTAGACCCCAGGGGGGGTCAGCCCCAGCATTTT. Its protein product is CASSLDPRGGQPQHF.

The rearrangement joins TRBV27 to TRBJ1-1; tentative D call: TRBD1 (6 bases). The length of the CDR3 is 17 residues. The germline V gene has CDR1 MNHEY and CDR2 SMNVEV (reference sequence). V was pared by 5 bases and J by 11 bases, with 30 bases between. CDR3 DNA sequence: TGTGCCAGCAGTACCCCTCTTCGGGACACTGTGGGCCTGAAGGCTTTCTTT. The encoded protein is CASSTPLRDTVGLKAFF.

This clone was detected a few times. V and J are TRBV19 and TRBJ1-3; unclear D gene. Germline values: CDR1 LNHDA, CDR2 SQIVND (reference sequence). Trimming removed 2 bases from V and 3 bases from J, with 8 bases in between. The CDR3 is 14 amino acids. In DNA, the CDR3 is TGTGCCAGTAGTATATCCGGGCTTGGAAACACCATATATTTT. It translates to CASSISGLGNTIYF.

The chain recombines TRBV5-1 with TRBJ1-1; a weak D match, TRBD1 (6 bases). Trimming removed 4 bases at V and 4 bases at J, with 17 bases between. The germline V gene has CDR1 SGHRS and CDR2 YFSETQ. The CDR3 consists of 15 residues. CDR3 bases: TGCGCCAGCAGCCCCTATACTGGGGGCGGCACTGAAGCTTTCTTT. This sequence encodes CASSPYTGGGTEAFF.

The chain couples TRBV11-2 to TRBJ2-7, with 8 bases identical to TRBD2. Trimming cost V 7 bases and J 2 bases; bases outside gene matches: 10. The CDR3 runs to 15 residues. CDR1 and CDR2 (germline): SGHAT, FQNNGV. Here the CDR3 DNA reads TGTGCCAGCACCCCGTTAGCGGGGCCTCCCTACGAGCAGTACTTC. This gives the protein CASTPLAGPPYEQYF. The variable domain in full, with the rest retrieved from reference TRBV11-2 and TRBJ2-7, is EAGVAQSPRYKIIEKRQSVAFWCNPISGHATLYWYQQILGQGPKLLIQFQNNGVVDDSQLPKDRFSAERLKGVDSTLKIQPAKLEDSAVYLCASTPLAGPPYEQYFGPGTRLTVT.

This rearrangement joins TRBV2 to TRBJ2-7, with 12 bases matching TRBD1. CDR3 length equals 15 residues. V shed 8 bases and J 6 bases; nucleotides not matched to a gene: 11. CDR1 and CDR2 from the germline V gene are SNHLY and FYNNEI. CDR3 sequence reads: CASPGRDRGRGEQYF. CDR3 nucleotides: TGTGCCAGCCCGGGGAGGGACAGGGGGCGAGGCGAGCAGTACTTC.

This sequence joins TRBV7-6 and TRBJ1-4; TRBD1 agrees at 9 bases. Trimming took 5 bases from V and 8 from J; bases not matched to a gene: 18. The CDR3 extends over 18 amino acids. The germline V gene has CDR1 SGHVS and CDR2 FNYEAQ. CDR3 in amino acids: CASSPRPRTGVSGEKLFF. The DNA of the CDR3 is TGTGCCAGCAGCCCCCGCCCGAGGACAGGGGTATCAGGGGAAAAACTGTTTTTT.

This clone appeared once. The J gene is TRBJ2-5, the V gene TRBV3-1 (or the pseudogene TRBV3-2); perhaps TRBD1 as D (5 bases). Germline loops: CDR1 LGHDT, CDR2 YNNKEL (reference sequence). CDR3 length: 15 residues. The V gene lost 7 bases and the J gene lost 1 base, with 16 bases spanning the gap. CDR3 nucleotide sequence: TGTGCCAGCACCAAGGCCCCTGACAGCCAAGAGACCCAGTACTTC. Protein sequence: CASTKAPDSQETQYF.

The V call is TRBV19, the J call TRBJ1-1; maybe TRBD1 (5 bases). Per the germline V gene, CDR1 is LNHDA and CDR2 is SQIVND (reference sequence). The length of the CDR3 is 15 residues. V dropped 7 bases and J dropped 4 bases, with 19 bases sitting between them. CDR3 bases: TGTGCCAGTACCCCACCACTAGGGAGGGGCACTGAAGCTTTCTTT. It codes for CASTPPLGRGTEAFF.

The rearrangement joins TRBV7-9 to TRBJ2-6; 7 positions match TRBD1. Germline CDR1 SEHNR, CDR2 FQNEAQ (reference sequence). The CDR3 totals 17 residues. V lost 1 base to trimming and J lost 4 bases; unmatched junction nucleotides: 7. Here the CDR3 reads CASSLGTGGAGANVLTF. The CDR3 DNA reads TGTGCCAGCAGCTTAGGGACAGGTGGTGCAGGGGCCAACGTCCTGACTTTC.

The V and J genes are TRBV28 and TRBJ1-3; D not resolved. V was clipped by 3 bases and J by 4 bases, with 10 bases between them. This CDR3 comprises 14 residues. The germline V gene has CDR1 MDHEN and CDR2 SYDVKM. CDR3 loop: CASSFEFLGNTIYF. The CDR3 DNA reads TGTGCCAGCAGTTTCGAGTTTTTGGGAAACACCATATATTTT.

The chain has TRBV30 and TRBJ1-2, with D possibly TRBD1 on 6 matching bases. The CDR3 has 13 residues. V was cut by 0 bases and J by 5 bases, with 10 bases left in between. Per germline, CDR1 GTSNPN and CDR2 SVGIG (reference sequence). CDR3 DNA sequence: TGTGCCTGGAGTGTAGGAGGGGGTTATGGCTACACCTTC. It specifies CAWSVGGGYGYTF.

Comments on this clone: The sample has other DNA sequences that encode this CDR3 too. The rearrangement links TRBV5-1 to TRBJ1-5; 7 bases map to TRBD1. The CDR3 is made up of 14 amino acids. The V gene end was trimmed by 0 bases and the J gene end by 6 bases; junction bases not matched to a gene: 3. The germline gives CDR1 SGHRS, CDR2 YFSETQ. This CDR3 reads CASSLGQGSQPQHF. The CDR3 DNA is TGCGCCAGCAGCTTGGGACAGGGAAGTCAGCCCCAGCATTTT.

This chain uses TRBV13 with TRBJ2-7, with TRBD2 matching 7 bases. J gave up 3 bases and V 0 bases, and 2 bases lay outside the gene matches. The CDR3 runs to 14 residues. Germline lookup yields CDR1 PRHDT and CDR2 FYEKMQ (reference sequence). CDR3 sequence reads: CASSLGPGGYEQYF. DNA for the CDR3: TGTGCCAGCAGCTTAGGTCCGGGAGGCTACGAGCAGTACTTC.

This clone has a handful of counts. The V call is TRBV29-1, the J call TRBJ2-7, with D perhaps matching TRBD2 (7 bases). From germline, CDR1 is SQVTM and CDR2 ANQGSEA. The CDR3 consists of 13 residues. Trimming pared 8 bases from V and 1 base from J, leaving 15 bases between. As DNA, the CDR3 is TGCAGCTTTTGGGAGGGGGGTTCCTACGAGCAGTACTTC. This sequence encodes CSFWEGGSYEQYF.

The CDR3 region is CSVESGYRAFF. The CDR3 nucleotides are TGCAGCGTTGAGAGCGGGTATAGAGCTTTCTTT. This rearrangement joins TRBV29-1 to TRBJ1-1; D is unclear. The length of the CDR3 is 11 residues. The germline V gene has CDR1 SQVTM and CDR2 ANQGSEA. Between the trimmed V and J ends, which lost 3 bases and 10 bases, there was a span of 12 bases.

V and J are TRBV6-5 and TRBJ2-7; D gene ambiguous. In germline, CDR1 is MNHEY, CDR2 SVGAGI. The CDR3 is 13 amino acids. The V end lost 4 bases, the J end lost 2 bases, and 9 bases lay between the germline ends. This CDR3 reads CASSSPRAYEQYF. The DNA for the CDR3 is TGTGCCAGCAGTTCCCCCCGGGCCTACGAGCAGTACTTC.

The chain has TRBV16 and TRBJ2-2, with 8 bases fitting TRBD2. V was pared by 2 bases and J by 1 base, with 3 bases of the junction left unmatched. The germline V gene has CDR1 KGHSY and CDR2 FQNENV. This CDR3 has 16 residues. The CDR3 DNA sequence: TGTGCCAGCAGCCAAACGAGCGGGAGGAACACCGGGGAGCTGTTTTTT. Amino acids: CASSQTSGRNTGELFF.

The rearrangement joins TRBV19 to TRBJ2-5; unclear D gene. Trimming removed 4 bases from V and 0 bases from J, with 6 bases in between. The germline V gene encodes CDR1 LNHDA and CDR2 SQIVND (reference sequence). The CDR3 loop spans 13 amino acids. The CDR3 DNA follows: TGTGCCAGTAGTAATAGGAACCAAGAGACCCAGTACTTC. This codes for CASSNRNQETQYF. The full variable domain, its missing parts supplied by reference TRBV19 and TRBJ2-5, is DGGITQSPKYLFRKEGQNVTLSCEQNLNHDAMYWYRQDPGQGLRLIYYSQIVNDFQKGDIAEGYSVSREKKESFPLTVTSAQKNPTAFYLCASSNRNQETQYFGPGTRLLVL.

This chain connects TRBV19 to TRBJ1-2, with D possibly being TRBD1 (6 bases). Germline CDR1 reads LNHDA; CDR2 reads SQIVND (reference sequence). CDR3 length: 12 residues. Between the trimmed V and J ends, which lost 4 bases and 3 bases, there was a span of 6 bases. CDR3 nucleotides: TGTGCCAGTAGTAGACAGGACTATGGCTACACCTTC. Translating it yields CASSRQDYGYTF.

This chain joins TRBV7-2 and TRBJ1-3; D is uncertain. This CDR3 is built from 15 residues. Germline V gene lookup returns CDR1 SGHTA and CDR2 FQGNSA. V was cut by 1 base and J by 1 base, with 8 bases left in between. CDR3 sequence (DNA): TGTGCCAGCAGCTTAGAAGGAGCTTCTGGAAACACCATATATTTT. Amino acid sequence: CASSLEGASGNTIYF.